The T cell receptor (beta chain) described here comes from a study of cytomegalovirus exposure and HLA in healthy donors. About the study: Within an early data release were about 85 million unique TCRs drawn from HLA-typed donors.

Study-wide results and caveats: With high specificity and sensitivity, the classifier reportedly diagnosed cytomegalovirus status. Roughly uniform depth of sequencing across donors was assumed in presence/absence analyses. In a later analysis, at a false discovery rate of 0.05, roughly 18,000 TCR beta sequences were associated with HLA alleles.

Researchers ran the PCR with 60 Vbeta and 13 Jbeta primers. The repertoire was sequenced with immunoSEQ multiplex PCR; TCRdb's copy has only in-frame clones and lacks some. This table has about 120,000 clones, about 78% appearing once. On this clone itself: Its specificity is unknown.

Sequencing was done on a sample of PBMCs. This receptor was identified in a female donor in good health and CMV-seronegative.

The CDR3 nucleotides read TGTGCCACCAGCGGCACAGCGGGGTACACAGATACGCAGTATTTT. Translated: CATSGTAGYTDTQYF. The rearrangement links TRBV15 to TRBJ2-3; 7 nucleotides align to TRBD2. The CDR3 is 15 amino acids. Germline V gene data show CDR1 as LNHNV and CDR2 as YYDKDF (reference sequence). V lost 5 bases, J lost 2 bases, and 7 bases stayed unmatched.